This record concerns one T cell receptor (beta chain) sequence. The sample comes from a study of shared clonotypes between healthy human individuals. Overall study context: A few men and a couple of women, aged 18 to 49, were donors.

The assay was carried out at the deep level. Over several immunoSEQ plates, each subset's genomic DNA was distributed in even portions. Sorted-subset replicate PCRs used 200 ng DNA, about 30,000 T cell genomes. The protocol was immunoSEQ multiplex PCR, while the TCRdb copy is restricted to in-frame clones and leaves out a portion. The sample lists about 2.4 million clones; roughly 93% were seen once. The V and J ends lost 11 bases and 3 bases respectively, with 19 bases between them. The CDR3 is 14 amino acids. Germline V lookup: CDR1 MGHDK, CDR2 SYGVNS. Sequencing used naive CD4+ T cells from PBMCs. Sample subset: CD45RA+ positively selected. This TCR was recovered from a man aged 18 to 30 in good health. Some clones in this sample may be carry-over from other donors' samples. V and J are TRBV25-1 and TRBJ1-2; perhaps TRBD1 as D (5 bases). CDR3 sequence reads: CAPRSPRVDYGYTF. For the CDR3, the DNA is TGTGCCCCCCGCTCACCCAGGGTAGACTATGGCTACACCTTC.